Listed below are T cell receptor beta chains from one sample, sequenced in a study of cytomegalovirus exposure and HLA in healthy donors. This table comes from immunoSEQ multiplex PCR, and its TCRdb copy is limited to in-frame clones, with some not included. The sample lists some 110,000 clones, about 70% occurring once. What was sequenced was PBMCs. The receptors stem from a female donor in good health and CMV-seronegative. Each CDR3 is given with its conserved first and last residue. Fields, in order: J gene, D gene, clone size, V gene, CDR3 DNA, CDR3 protein. A D gene is named only where the DNA matches it firmly. The listing skips clone size in some rows; elsewhere it reads once, few, many or a size class.

J gene: TRBJ1-2
D gene: TRBD1
clone size: NA
V gene: TRBV9
CDR3 DNA: TGTGCCAGCAGCGTGAAGCCGGGACAGTCTATCTATGGCTACACCTTC
CDR3 protein: CASSVKPGQSIYGYTF

J gene: TRBJ1-3
D gene: NA
clone size: NA
V gene: TRBV28
CDR3 DNA: TGTGCCAGCGGGCGGGGGGGCAGTGGAAACACCATATATTTT
CDR3 protein: CASGRGGSGNTIYF

J gene: TRBJ1-5
D gene: TRBD1
clone size: NA
V gene: TRBV19
CDR3 DNA: TGTGCCAGTAGTAAACCGGGACAGGGGGTTGGTCAGCCCCAGCATTTT
CDR3 protein: CASSKPGQGVGQPQHF

J gene: TRBJ2-1
D gene: TRBD2
clone size: NA
V gene: TRBV7-3
CDR3 DNA: TGTGCCAGCAGCTTCCGCGCGGGAGACTTTGAGCAGTTCTTC
CDR3 protein: CASSFRAGDFEQFF

J gene: TRBJ2-1
D gene: NA
clone size: NA
V gene: TRBV7-9
CDR3 DNA: TGTGCCAGCAGCGGATACGCGGCCTCCTACAATGAGCAGTTCTTC
CDR3 protein: CASSGYAASYNEQFF

J gene: TRBJ2-7
D gene: NA
clone size: few
V gene: TRBV28
CDR3 DNA: TGTGCCAGCAGTTTCAGGGGGGAAGGCTCCTACGAGCAGTACTTC
CDR3 protein: CASSFRGEGSYEQYF

J gene: TRBJ2-6
D gene: NA
clone size: few
V gene: TRBV21-1
CDR3 DNA: TGTGCCAGCCATCCTTCCCCGTCTGGGCGGGACAGGGGTCCTGGGGCCAACGTCCTGACTTTC
CDR3 protein: CASHPSPSGRDRGPGANVLTF

J gene: TRBJ1-5
D gene: TRBD1
clone size: once
V gene: TRBV28
CDR3 DNA: TGTGCCAGCAGTTTCGCAGGGGGACAGGGGGGTCAGCCTCAGCATTTT
CDR3 protein: CASSFAGGQGGQPQHF

J gene: TRBJ2-5
D gene: TRBD1
clone size: NA
V gene: TRBV2
CDR3 DNA: TGTGCCAGCAGCGTACAGGGGGGTAGAGAGACCCAGTACTTC
CDR3 protein: CASSVQGGRETQYF

J gene: TRBJ2-2
D gene: TRBD1
clone size: few
V gene: TRBV10-2
CDR3 DNA: TGCGCCAGCAGTGAGTCGAGGGACAGGAACACCGGGGAGCTGTTTTTT
CDR3 protein: CASSESRDRNTGELFF

J gene: TRBJ2-7
D gene: NA
clone size: NA
V gene: TRBV4-2
CDR3 DNA: TGTGCCAGCAGCCAAGGGATTTCGCGGACATACTACGAGCAGTACTTC
CDR3 protein: CASSQGISRTYYEQYF

J gene: TRBJ2-7
D gene: NA
clone size: few
V gene: TRBV5-5
CDR3 DNA: TGTGCCAGCAGCTTGGGGCGAGTGGGACTTAGCTCCTACGAGCAGTACTTC
CDR3 protein: CASSLGRVGLSSYEQYF

J gene: TRBJ2-7
D gene: TRBD1
clone size: NA
V gene: TRBV19
CDR3 DNA: TGTGCCAGTAGACGGACAGGGGGCGAGTACGAGCAGTACTTC
CDR3 protein: CASRRTGGEYEQYF

J gene: TRBJ1-5
D gene: TRBD1
clone size: NA
V gene: TRBV2
CDR3 DNA: TGTGCCAGCAGTGAAGTAGGCAGGGGGAAATTGAGCAATCAGCCCCAGCATTTT
CDR3 protein: CASSEVGRGKLSNQPQHF

J gene: TRBJ1-5
D gene: NA
clone size: NA
V gene: TRBV6-9
CDR3 DNA: TGTGCCAGCAGAGGGGGTTATAATCAGCCCCAGCATTTT
CDR3 protein: CASRGGYNQPQHF

J gene: TRBJ1-5
D gene: TRBD1
clone size: NA
V gene: TRBV5-1
CDR3 DNA: TGCGCCAGCAGCGGGGGGACAGGCCTCAATCAGCCCCAGCATTTT
CDR3 protein: CASSGGTGLNQPQHF

J gene: TRBJ2-5
D gene: TRBD1
clone size: NA
V gene: TRBV7-2
CDR3 DNA: TGTGCCAGCAGCTTAGACAGGGGGGTTGGAGAGACCCAGTACTTC
CDR3 protein: CASSLDRGVGETQYF

J gene: TRBJ2-1
D gene: TRBD2
clone size: NA
V gene: TRBV4-2
CDR3 DNA: TGTGCCAGCAGCCATCCGAGACTAGCGGGAGCAGATGAGCAGTTCTTC
CDR3 protein: CASSHPRLAGADEQFF

J gene: TRBJ2-7
D gene: TRBD2
clone size: NA
V gene: TRBV29-1
CDR3 DNA: TGCAGCGTACATAGCGGACTAGCGGGAGGAGGCGAGCAGTACTTC
CDR3 protein: CSVHSGLAGGGEQYF

J gene: TRBJ1-1
D gene: NA
clone size: NA
V gene: TRBV19
CDR3 DNA: TGTGCCAGTAGTATAGGTCGACAGAACACTGAAGCTTTCTTT
CDR3 protein: CASSIGRQNTEAFF

J gene: TRBJ1-1
D gene: NA
clone size: NA
V gene: TRBV6-1
CDR3 DNA: TGTGCCACCATTCGACAGGCGAACACTGAAGCTTTCTTT
CDR3 protein: CATIRQANTEAFF

J gene: TRBJ1-4
D gene: TRBD1
clone size: NA
V gene: TRBV6-1
CDR3 DNA: TGTGCCAGCAGTGAGAGTTTGGGACAGGCTCGTCCAAAACTGTTTTTT
CDR3 protein: CASSESLGQARPKLFF

J gene: TRBJ2-1
D gene: TRBD1
clone size: NA
V gene: TRBV5-4
CDR3 DNA: TGTGCCAGCAGCCCCTGGACAGGGGGCGTCTCCTACAATGAGCAGTTCTTC
CDR3 protein: CASSPWTGGVSYNEQFF

J gene: TRBJ1-1
D gene: NA
clone size: NA
V gene: TRBV27
CDR3 DNA: TGTGCCAGCAGTTTATCACAGGGGAACACTGAAGCTTTCTTT
CDR3 protein: CASSLSQGNTEAFF

J gene: TRBJ2-1
D gene: TRBD2
clone size: NA
V gene: TRBV29-1
CDR3 DNA: TGCAGCGCTCCGGGACTAGCGGACCTAGTGGGCTCCAATGAGCAGTTCTTC
CDR3 protein: CSAPGLADLVGSNEQFF

J gene: TRBJ2-6
D gene: NA
clone size: few
V gene: TRBV13
CDR3 DNA: TGTGCCAGCAGCTTACGGTCCTCTGGGGCCAACGTCCTGACTTTC
CDR3 protein: CASSLRSSGANVLTF

J gene: TRBJ2-7
D gene: NA
clone size: NA
V gene: TRBV6-1
CDR3 DNA: TGTGCCAGCTCTTTGGGGCTTTACGAGCAGTACTTC
CDR3 protein: CASSLGLYEQYF

J gene: TRBJ2-3
D gene: NA
clone size: NA
V gene: TRBV10-2
CDR3 DNA: TGCGCCAGCAGTGACGCGGGGATTTCCACAGATACGCAGTATTTT
CDR3 protein: CASSDAGISTDTQYF

J gene: TRBJ1-2
D gene: NA
clone size: few
V gene: TRBV5-1
CDR3 DNA: TGCGCCAGCAGCTTGGGGATGGGCGGCTACACCTTC
CDR3 protein: CASSLGMGGYTF

J gene: TRBJ2-3
D gene: NA
clone size: few
V gene: TRBV9
CDR3 DNA: TGTGCCAGCAGCCCGGGAGATACGCAGTATTTT
CDR3 protein: CASSPGDTQYF

J gene: TRBJ2-7
D gene: TRBD2
clone size: few
V gene: TRBV7-2
CDR3 DNA: TGTGCCAGCAGCTTAGGTGGAGCGGGAGGGGTTGCGGGCGAGCAGTACTTC
CDR3 protein: CASSLGGAGGVAGEQYF

J gene: TRBJ2-1
D gene: TRBD2
clone size: NA
V gene: TRBV27
CDR3 DNA: TGTGCCAGCAGTCTATCTAGCGGCAATGAGCAGTTCTTC
CDR3 protein: CASSLSSGNEQFF

J gene: TRBJ1-5
D gene: NA
clone size: NA
V gene: TRBV5-8
CDR3 DNA: TGTGCCAGCAGCTTGTTCGGGGGGATGAGGAGCAATCAGCCCCAGCATTTT
CDR3 protein: CASSLFGGMRSNQPQHF

J gene: TRBJ1-1
D gene: NA
clone size: NA
V gene: TRBV6-5
CDR3 DNA: TGTGCCAGCAGGGGGCTTTTCGTCATGGACACTGAAGCTTTCTTT
CDR3 protein: CASRGLFVMDTEAFF

J gene: TRBJ2-7
D gene: NA
clone size: few
V gene: TRBV6-1
CDR3 DNA: TGTGCCATCGTGACTGGGGGCGGAATTAAGCAGTACTTC
CDR3 protein: CAIVTGGGIKQYF

J gene: TRBJ2-6
D gene: NA
clone size: NA
V gene: TRBV7-8
CDR3 DNA: TGTGCCAGCAGCTCAATCCGGTCGATTTTCTCTGGGGCCAACGTCCTGACTTTC
CDR3 protein: CASSSIRSIFSGANVLTF

J gene: TRBJ2-1
D gene: TRBD2
clone size: NA
V gene: TRBV10-1
CDR3 DNA: TGCGCCAGCAGTCCCGACGGGACTAGCGGGAGTTCGGATGAGCAGTTCTTC
CDR3 protein: CASSPDGTSGSSDEQFF